A single sample gave rise to the 21 T cell receptor beta chains below, sequenced in a study of blood T cell repertoires in COVID-19. Clones were read by immunoSEQ multiplex PCR, and TCRdb kept only the in-frame ones, dropping some. The sample lists about 230,000 clones; 80% to 90% were seen once. Material for sequencing was peripheral blood. These receptor sequences come from a man aged 30 to 45 with COVID-19, enrolled during active disease.

V gene TRBV11-3 combines with J gene TRBJ2-1, with D maybe TRBD2 (5 bases). Trimming took 3 bases from V and 3 from J, leaving 9 bases between them. In germline, CDR1 is SGHNT, CDR2 YENEEA. The CDR3 extends over 14 amino acids. The CDR3 nucleotides read TGTGCCAGCAGCTTCACCGGGAACTACAATGAGCAGTTCTTC. This translates into CASSFTGNYNEQFF.

V and J are TRBV19 and TRBJ1-2; TRBD1 agrees at 7 bases. CDR1 and CDR2 (germline): LNHDA, SQIVND (reference sequence). The length of the CDR3 is 15 residues. V lost 7 bases to trimming and J lost 8 bases; unmatched junction nucleotides: 16. CDR3 sequence: CASIPPGQRAGGYTF. CDR3 in DNA: TGTGCCAGTATCCCCCCGGGACAGAGAGCTGGAGGCTACACCTTC.

The rearrangement links TRBV15 to TRBJ2-1; TRBD1 aligns across 8 bases. This CDR3 is built from 15 residues. CDR1 LNHNV and CDR2 YYDKDF come from the germline V gene (reference sequence). V trimming: 1 base; J trimming: 7 bases; junction bases outside the gene matches: 6. The CDR3, as DNA: TGTGCCACCAGCAGAGGGCAGGGGGCGGGAAATGAGCAGTTCTTC. It yields the protein CATSRGQGAGNEQFF.

V usage is TRBV28 and J usage is TRBJ2-6; D is unclear. Between the trimmed V and J ends, which lost 10 bases and 4 bases, there was a span of 11 bases. CDR1 and CDR2 from the germline V gene are MDHEN and SYDVKM. The CDR3 length is 13 residues. The CDR3 DNA reads TGTGCCACCCAAGAGTTGGGGGCCAACGTCCTGACTTTC. This gives the protein CATQELGANVLTF.

The sample holds one count of this clone. The chain links TRBV2 to TRBJ2-6; TRBD1 agrees at 8 bases. This CDR3 comprises 18 residues. From germline, CDR1 is SNHLY and CDR2 FYNNEI. Trimming cost V 4 bases and J 1 base; bases outside gene matches: 9. In nucleotides, the CDR3 is TGTGCCAGCAGTGTCCAGGGGGCGATTAGTTCTGGGGCCAACGTCCTGACTTTC. As protein: CASSVQGAISSGANVLTF.

V is TRBV20-1 and J is TRBJ2-1, with no clear D. The CDR3 has 11 amino acids. The germline gives CDR1 DFQATT, CDR2 SNEGSKA (reference sequence). V lost 6 bases and J 5 bases, leaving 8 bases between the germline ends. The CDR3 sequence is CSAVNNNEQFF. CDR3 nucleotides: TGCAGTGCAGTAAACAACAATGAGCAGTTCTTC.

The chain combines TRBV5-5 with TRBJ1-2, with 10 bases aligning to TRBD1. Germline V CDR1 and CDR2: SGHKS, YYEKEE (reference sequence). The CDR3 extends over 16 amino acids. Germline trimming cut 3 bases from V and 2 bases from J; bases unmatched to any gene: 7. The CDR3 bases are TGTGCCAGCAGCTGGGGACAGGGGATATCGAACTATGGCTACACCTTC. Protein product: CASSWGQGISNYGYTF.

V gene TRBV4-2 combines with J gene TRBJ2-7; 11 bases are shared with TRBD1. This CDR3 spans 14 amino acids. V trimming: 8 bases; J trimming: 0 bases; junction bases outside the gene matches: 3. Germline V CDR1 and CDR2: LGHNA, YNFKEQ. The CDR3 loop is CASGGQGVSYEQYF. The CDR3 DNA follows: TGTGCCAGCGGGGGACAGGGGGTCTCCTACGAGCAGTACTTC.

The chain links TRBV6-6 to TRBJ1-2; tentative D call: TRBD1 (5 bases). V gave up 8 bases and J gave up 0 bases, with 19 bases separating them. The CDR3 is made up of 16 amino acids. Germline V lookup: CDR1 MNHNY, CDR2 SVGAGI (reference sequence). This chain's CDR3 is CASHSRGRETNYGYTF. The CDR3 bases are TGTGCCAGCCACTCAAGGGGCAGGGAAACTAACTATGGCTACACCTTC.

Only one count was recorded for this clone. The rearrangement joins TRBV24-1 to TRBJ2-3; 15 bases match TRBD2. The CDR3 has 17 amino acids. Losses at the gene ends were 3 bases for V and 4 bases for J; bases not matched to a gene: 4. CDR1 is KGHDR, CDR2 SFDVKD, per germline. The CDR3 DNA is TGTGCCACCAGTGATCAAAGGACTAGCGGGAGGGCAGATACGCAGTATTTT. It yields the protein CATSDQRTSGRADTQYF.

The chain combines TRBV18 with TRBJ1-3, with a tentative D call TRBD1 (5 bases). This CDR3 has 18 residues. Trimming took off 3 bases at V and 0 bases at J, with 18 bases between the two ends. Per germline, CDR1 KGHSH and CDR2 LQKENI. The CDR3 is CASSPGLRENFSGNTIYF. In DNA, the CDR3 is TGTGCCAGCTCACCGGGACTTCGGGAGAATTTCTCTGGAAACACCATATATTTT.

The chain employs TRBV5-1 and TRBJ2-2; D unresolved. The CDR3 loop spans 15 amino acids. Germline V gene sequence: CDR1 SGHRS, CDR2 YFSETQ. Trimming cost V 4 bases and J 0 bases, with 10 bases left between them. CDR3 region: CASSLFQANTGELFF. Here the CDR3 DNA reads TGCGCCAGCAGCCTATTTCAGGCGAACACCGGGGAGCTGTTTTTT.

This chain connects TRBV5-4 to TRBJ2-7, with a tentative D call TRBD1 (7 bases). The CDR3 spans 15 residues. V was trimmed by 2 bases and J by 4 bases, leaving 16 bases between them. Germline V CDR1 and CDR2: SGHNT, YYREEE (reference sequence). The CDR3 bases are TGTGCCAGCAGCTTAACGGCGGGACAGAAGTACGAGCAGTACTTC. Protein: CASSLTAGQKYEQYF.

The rearrangement links TRBV7-2 to TRBJ1-1, with 7 bases matching TRBD1. After removal of 5 bases from V and 1 base from J, the junction contained 7 bases not matched to a gene. The CDR3 covers 15 residues. Germline CDR1 SGHTA, CDR2 FQGNSA. In nucleotides, the CDR3 is TGTGCCAGCAGCCAGACAGGGACCCCGAACACTGAAGCTTTCTTT. Its protein is CASSQTGTPNTEAFF.

V is TRBV5-6 and J is TRBJ2-3; TRBD2 matches at 11 bases. CDR3 length: 17 amino acids. The V segment lost 3 bases and the J segment 2 bases; nucleotides outside the gene matches: 8. CDR1 is SGHDT, CDR2 YYEEEE, per germline. CDR3 coding DNA: TGTGCCAGCAGCTCACCTCCTAGCGGGGGGATCACAGATACGCAGTATTTT. This translates into CASSSPPSGGITDTQYF.

V is TRBV6-5 and J is TRBJ2-1; D might be TRBD2 (6 bases). Trimming took 10 bases from V and 3 from J, leaving 13 bases between them. Germline CDR1 MNHEY, CDR2 SVGAGI. CDR3 size: 13 residues. The CDR3 sequence: CATIMTSYNEQFF. CDR3 DNA sequence: TGTGCCACCATTATGACTAGCTACAATGAGCAGTTCTTC.

The CDR3 DNA is TGTGCCAGCAGCTTGGACAGAGCTAACTATGGCTACACCTTC. This sequence encodes CASSLDRANYGYTF. The chain uses TRBV5-4 and TRBJ1-2; D gene ambiguous. Germline lookup yields CDR1 SGHNT and CDR2 YYREEE (reference sequence). This CDR3 comprises 14 residues. Trimming pared 0 bases from V and 0 bases from J, leaving 6 bases between.

The chain recombines TRBV6-6 with TRBJ2-1, with TRBD2 as a possible D gene (6 bases). Germline CDR1 is MNHNY and CDR2 is SVGAGI (reference sequence). V was clipped by 2 bases and J by 9 bases, with 20 bases between them. The CDR3 is 16 amino acids. CDR3 sequence reads: CASSYRQTGVGSEQFF. The DNA for the CDR3 is TGTGCCAGCAGTTACAGGCAGACGGGAGTAGGCAGTGAGCAGTTCTTC.

The chain has TRBV29-1 and TRBJ2-7; 9 positions agree with TRBD1. The length of the CDR3 is 14 residues. J lost 6 bases, V lost 2 bases, and 8 bases had no gene match. CDR1 is SQVTM, CDR2 ANQGSEA, per germline. Here the CDR3 reads CSVERGTGFGEQYF. CDR3 nucleotide sequence: TGCAGCGTTGAACGCGGGACAGGGTTTGGCGAGCAGTACTTC.

The chain has TRBV4-1 and TRBJ1-1; D is undetermined. Trimming shortened V by 1 base and J by 1 base, and 10 bases separated the two germline ends. The germline gives CDR1 MGHRA, CDR2 YSYEKL. This CDR3 is 15 amino acids long. The CDR3 loop reads CASSQVLTPNTEAFF. The CDR3 bases are TGCGCCAGCAGCCAAGTACTGACTCCGAACACTGAAGCTTTCTTT.

The gene calls are TRBV4-1 and TRBJ2-7; 8 nucleotides match TRBD2. The trim removed 0 bases at V and 7 bases at J, leaving 11 bases unmatched. This CDR3 has 16 residues. Germline CDR1 and CDR2: MGHRA and YSYEKL. The CDR3 spells CASSQDSGTPLVEQYF. The CDR3, as DNA: TGCGCCAGCAGCCAAGATAGCGGGACGCCTCTGGTGGAGCAGTACTTC.